The sequence of this T cell receptor beta chain was determined in a study of T cells in Graves' hyperthyroidism and ophthalmopathy. On this clonotype: Its cognate antigen is unknown.

TCR beta CDR3 regions were amplified from RNA transcripts. The HTBI set primed first-round TCR CDR3 RT-PCR. TCRdb called the multiplex PCR reads again in MiXCR, with one record for every CDR3 protein. The sample yields 500,000 to 650,000 distinct CDR3 sequences, about 20% seen once. Study findings and constraints: Also found in blood were most expanded thyroid clonotypes above 0.001.

The germline V gene encodes CDR1 MDHEN and CDR2 SYDVKM. V was shortened by 5 bases and J by 0 bases, with 14 bases between the two germline ends. The CDR3 has 16 amino acids. Ophthalmopathy patients had Clinical Activity Score at least 3, NOSPECS grade at least 4, duration under 3 months. The study excluded patients with uncontrolled infection, other autoimmune disease, pregnancy or lactation. Orbital computed tomography, thyroid ultrasound, serum thyroxine and TRAb, and clinical symptoms together informed the diagnoses. The V gene is TRBV28, the J gene TRBJ1-3; D is perhaps TRBD1 (6 bases). This sequence originates from a middle-aged man with Graves' ophthalmopathy. The specimen was blood. The CDR3 protein is CASSPPRGDSGNTIYF. The DNA for the CDR3 is TGTGCCAGCAGTCCCCCGAGGGGGGACTCTGGAAACACCATATATTTT. Together with reference TRBV28 and TRBJ1-3, the CDR3 gives the full variable domain: DVKVTQSSRYLVKRTGEKVFLECVQDMDHENMFWYRQDPGLGLRLIYFSYDVKMKEKGDIPEGYSVSREKKERFSLILESASTNQTSMYLCASSPPRGDSGNTIYFGEGSWLTVV.